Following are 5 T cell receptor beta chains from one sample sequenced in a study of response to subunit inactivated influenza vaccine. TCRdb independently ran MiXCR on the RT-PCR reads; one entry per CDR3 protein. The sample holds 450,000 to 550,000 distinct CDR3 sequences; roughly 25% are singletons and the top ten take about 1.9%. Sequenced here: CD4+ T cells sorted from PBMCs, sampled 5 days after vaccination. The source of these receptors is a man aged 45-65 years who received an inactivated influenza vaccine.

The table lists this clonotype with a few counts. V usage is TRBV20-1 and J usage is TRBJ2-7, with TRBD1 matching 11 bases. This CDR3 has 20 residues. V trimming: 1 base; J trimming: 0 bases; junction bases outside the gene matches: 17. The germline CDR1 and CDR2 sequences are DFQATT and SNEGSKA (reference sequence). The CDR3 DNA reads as TGCAGTGCTAGAGCGTATCTTCGGGACAGGGGGTTGAGTAGCTCCTACGAGCAGTACTTC. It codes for CSARAYLRDRGLSSSYEQYF.

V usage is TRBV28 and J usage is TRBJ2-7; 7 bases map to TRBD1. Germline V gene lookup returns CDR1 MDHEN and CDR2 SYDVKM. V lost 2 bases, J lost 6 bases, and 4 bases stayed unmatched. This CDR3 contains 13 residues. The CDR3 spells CASSLTTGPEQYF. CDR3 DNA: TGTGCCAGCAGTTTAACGACAGGGCCCGAGCAGTACTTC.

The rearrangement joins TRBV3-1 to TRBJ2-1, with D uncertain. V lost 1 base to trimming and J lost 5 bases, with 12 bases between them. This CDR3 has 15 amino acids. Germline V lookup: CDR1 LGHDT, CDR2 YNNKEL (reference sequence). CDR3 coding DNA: TGTGCCAGCAGCCAAGCCGTCAGGATACACAATGAGCAGTTCTTC. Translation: CASSQAVRIHNEQFF.

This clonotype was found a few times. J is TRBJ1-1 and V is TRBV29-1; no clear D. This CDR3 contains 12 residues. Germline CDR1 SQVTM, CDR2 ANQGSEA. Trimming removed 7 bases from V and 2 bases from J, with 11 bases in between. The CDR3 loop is CSAGSANTEAFF. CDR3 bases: TGCAGCGCTGGTTCGGCCAACACTGAAGCTTTCTTT.

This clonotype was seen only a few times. The CDR3 sequence is CASSNPGGFQETQYF. In nucleotides, the CDR3 is TGTGCCAGCAGCAATCCCGGGGGTTTCCAAGAGACCCAGTACTTC. V is TRBV6-2 or TRBV6-3 and J is TRBJ2-5, with D tentatively TRBD2 (6 bases). CDR3 length equals 15 residues. CDR1 is MNHEY and CDR2 is SVGEGT in the germline V gene. V gave up 6 bases and J gave up 1 base, with 15 bases separating them.